The TCR beta chain under discussion was sequenced for a study of T cell responses to AZD1222 COVID-19 vaccine. Study-level points and caveats: Regions 160-218 and 743-854 held dominance among vaccine-associated CD4 TCRs, which spanned spike. Donors skewed white British and female; clonal diversity was possibly underestimated.

Generated by immunoSEQ multiplex PCR, the TCRdb table keeps only in-frame clones and is missing some. The sample includes some 80,000 clones, about nine tenths of them seen just once. This clone was counted once. The antigen is not known. The CDR3 spans 10 residues. V lost 6 bases to trimming and J lost 5 bases, with 4 bases between them. Per germline, CDR1 SNHLY and CDR2 FYNNEI. The origin of this receptor is an adult who received the AZD1222 COVID-19 vaccine. The specimen comprised peripheral blood, sampled 28 days after the second AZD1222 dose. This sequence joins TRBV2 and TRBJ2-5; D remains unclear. This chain's CDR3 is CASRLETQYF. In nucleotides, the CDR3 is TGTGCCAGCAGGTTGGAGACCCAGTACTTC.